This TCR beta chain appears in the sequencing data of a study of identical twins. Trimming left V 3 bases short and J 4 bases short, with 13 bases between. This CDR3 contains 14 residues. CDR1 and CDR2 (germline): MNHNY, SVGAGI (reference sequence). Each CDR3 protein gets one entry after TCRdb re-called the 5' RACE reads with MiXCR. This sample has 1.5 million to 2 million distinct CDR3 sequences, with about 32% found just once. At least ten counts were recorded for this clonotype. This clonotype was obtained from a newborn girl in good health. This sequence joins TRBV6-6 and TRBJ2-7; weak D call: TRBD2 (6 bases). Sequenced: cord blood. CDR3 residues: CASSYTGVGYEQYF. Written as DNA, the CDR3 is TGTGCCAGCAGTTATACGGGAGTCGGGTACGAGCAGTACTTC.